Listed below are T cell receptor beta chains from one sample, sequenced in a study of vaccination and CD4 T cells after COVID-19. TCRdb re-derived calls from the PCR reads in MiXCR, one entry per CDR3 protein. Of about 14,000 distinct CDR3 sequences listed, approximately 50% are singletons. Their cognate antigens are unknown. Sample: CD4+ T cells from blood, cultured in vitro. The receptors were sampled from a human donor who had recovered from COVID-19. CDR3s include the opening cysteine and the closing phenylalanine or tryptophan. A D gene is named only where the DNA matches it firmly. The size of a clone is reported for some rows only, either as once, few or many, or as a class for expanded clones.

d_call,v_call,clone_size,j_call,cdr3_nt,cdr3_aa
-,TRBV7-2,-,TRBJ1-5,TGTGCCAGCAGCCGCGGGGCTCAGCCCCAGCATTTT,CASSRGAQPQHF
TRBD1,TRBV19,-,TRBJ2-5,TGTGCCAGTAGTATCGGGGACAGGCAAGAGACCCAGTACTTC,CASSIGDRQETQYF
TRBD2,TRBV11-3,-,TRBJ2-2,TGTGCCAGCAGCTTACGGACTAGCCACGATACCGGGGAGCTGTTTTTT,CASSLRTSHDTGELFF
-,TRBV20-1,few,TRBJ1-2,TGCAGTGCTGCCCGGGCCCAAGGAGATGCAAACTATGGCTACACCTTC,CSAARAQGDANYGYTF
-,TRBV20-1,-,TRBJ1-5,TGCAGTGCTGACCCGGTACCTCAGGGGAGTCAGCCCCAGCATTTT,CSADPVPQGSQPQHF
-,TRBV5-1,-,TRBJ2-2,TGCGCCAGCAGCTTGGACCCGCCCCCCACCGGGGAGCTGTTTTTT,CASSLDPPPTGELFF
-,TRBV18,-,TRBJ2-5,TGTGCCAGCTCACCAGGAGCGGGAGAGACCCAGTACTTC,CASSPGAGETQYF
-,TRBV18,-,TRBJ1-1,TGTGCCAGCTTCCGACAGCGGAACACTGAAGCTTTCTTT,CASFRQRNTEAFF
-,TRBV27,-,TRBJ1-6,TGTGCCAGCAGAACCGAGACATCATCACCCCTCCACTTT,CASRTETSSPLHF
-,TRBV6-2/TRBV6-3,few,TRBJ1-1,TGTGCCAGCAGGCCTACCGGGACACGGTTAACTGAAGCTTTCTTT,CASRPTGTRLTEAFF
-,TRBV2,-,TRBJ2-1,TGTGCCAGCAGTGAAGAGGGGGGGACGGAGCAGTTCTTC,CASSEEGGTEQFF
-,TRBV6-1,few,TRBJ2-5,TGTGCCAGCAGTGAACGGAGTGACGGTCGGGAGACCCAGTACTTC,CASSERSDGRETQYF
TRBD1,TRBV19,-,TRBJ1-5,TGTGCCAGTAGTGTGACAGGGGGGGGCAATCAGCCCCAGCATTTT,CASSVTGGGNQPQHF
TRBD1,TRBV5-5,-,TRBJ1-5,TGTGCCAGCAGCTTGGTGCAGGGGGCGCGACAGCCCCAGCATTTT,CASSLVQGARQPQHF
TRBD1,TRBV5-1,-,TRBJ2-7,TGCGCCAGCAGCACTGGGACAGGGGGCGGGTCCTACGAGCAGTACTTC,CASSTGTGGGSYEQYF
-,TRBV7-8,-,TRBJ2-3,TGTGCCAGCAGTTGGGGAACGGACACAGATACGCAGTATTTT,CASSWGTDTDTQYF
-,TRBV12-2,few,TRBJ1-6,TGTGCAAGTCGCTTAGCGACAAGGAGTCGTTCGGGTTCACCCCTCCACTTT,CASRLATRSRSGSPLHF
-,TRBV11-2,-,TRBJ2-7,TGTGCCAGCAGTCGAAGCTCCTACGAGCAGTACTTC,CASSRSSYEQYF
-,TRBV6-5,-,TRBJ2-1,TGTGCCAGCAGTTCCGTAGGAGCGCCTTACAATGAGCAGTTCTTC,CASSSVGAPYNEQFF
-,TRBV6-1,-,TRBJ1-1,TGTGCCAGCAGGGGGGATCTTTTCACTGAAGCTTTCTTT,CASRGDLFTEAFF
-,TRBV19,-,TRBJ1-1,TGTGCCAGTAGTATGGCCACGCAATTGGGGACTGAAGCTTTCTTT,CASSMATQLGTEAFF
-,TRBV5-1,-,TRBJ2-3,TGCGCCAGCAGCTTAGGGACCCTTGACACAGATACGCAGTATTTT,CASSLGTLDTDTQYF
TRBD2,TRBV7-8,-,TRBJ2-7,TGTGCCAGCAGCCCGCGGGAGACCGCCTACGAGCAGTACTTC,CASSPRETAYEQYF
-,TRBV7-2,once,TRBJ1-2,TGTGCCAGCAGCACCTCCGGACTCCCCGGGGCTGGCTACACCTTC,CASSTSGLPGAGYTF
-,TRBV6-1,-,TRBJ2-4,TGTGCCAGCAGTCCTACAGGAAACATTCAGTACTTC,CASSPTGNIQYF
-,TRBV18,-,TRBJ2-7,TGTGCCAGCTCACCACCAGGGGTCCTCGAGCAGTACTTC,CASSPPGVLEQYF
-,TRBV7-2,-,TRBJ1-3,TGTGCCAGCAGCTTTCGGGGAAACACCATATATTTT,CASSFRGNTIYF
-,TRBV6-1,few,TRBJ1-2,TGTGCCAGCAGTCCATTTGGCTATGGCTACACCTTC,CASSPFGYGYTF
-,TRBV14,-,TRBJ2-2,TGTGCCAGCAGCCAAGAGGAGAACACCGGGGAGCTGTTTTTT,CASSQEENTGELFF
TRBD1,TRBV27,-,TRBJ1-2,TGTGCCAGCAGGAGAGGACAGGGGAACTATGGCTACACCTTC,CASRRGQGNYGYTF
TRBD2,TRBV30,few,TRBJ2-3,TGTGCCTGGACCGAGGGGGGACTAGCGGGTGCAGATACGCAGTATTTT,CAWTEGGLAGADTQYF
-,TRBV5-4,-,TRBJ2-3,TGTGCCAGCAGCTTGGCTAGCGGCACAGATACGCAGTATTTT,CASSLASGTDTQYF